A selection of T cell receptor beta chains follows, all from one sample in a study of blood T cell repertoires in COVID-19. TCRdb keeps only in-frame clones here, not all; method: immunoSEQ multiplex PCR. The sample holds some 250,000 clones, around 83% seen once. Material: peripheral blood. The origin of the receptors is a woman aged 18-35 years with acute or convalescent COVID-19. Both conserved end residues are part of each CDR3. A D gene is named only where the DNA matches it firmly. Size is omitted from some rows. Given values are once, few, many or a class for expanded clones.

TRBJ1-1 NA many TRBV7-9 TGTGCCAGCAGCTGGAAGGGCGGGATGAACACTGAAGCTTTCTTT CASSWKGGMNTEAFF
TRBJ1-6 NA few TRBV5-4 TGTGCCAGCAGCTTGGCCCACTCCTATAATTCACCCCTCCACTTT CASSLAHSYNSPLHF
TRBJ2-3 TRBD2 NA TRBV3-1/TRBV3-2 TGTGCCACCCGAGGGGCGGGAGGGGGCACAGATACGCAGTATTTT CATRGAGGGTDTQYF
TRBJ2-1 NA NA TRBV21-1 TGTGCCAGCAGCAAAGGGGCACAGGGGGCAGTCAATGAGCAGTTCTTC CASSKGAQGAVNEQFF
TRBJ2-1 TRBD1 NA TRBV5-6 TGTGCCAGCAGCGGATCGACAGGGGGCTCCTACAATGAGCAGTTCTTC CASSGSTGGSYNEQFF
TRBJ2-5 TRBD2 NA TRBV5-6 TGTGCCAGCAGCTTGGCAGCGGGAGACCGGGAGACCCAGTACTTC CASSLAAGDRETQYF
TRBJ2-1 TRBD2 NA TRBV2 TGTGCCAGCAGTGAACGCCCCGGACTAGCGGGGGGGAATGAGCAGTTCTTC CASSERPGLAGGNEQFF
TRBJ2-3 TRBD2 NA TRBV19 TGTGCCAGTAGTACTCTAGCGGGAGTGGAGTATTTT CASSTLAGVEYF
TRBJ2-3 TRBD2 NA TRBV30 TGTGCCTGTTCCATCGGGACTAGCTACACAGATACGCAGTATTTT CACSIGTSYTDTQYF
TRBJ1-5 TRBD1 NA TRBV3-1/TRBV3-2 TGTGCCAGCAGCCAAGGCGGCAGGGGGAATCAGCCCCAGCATTTT CASSQGGRGNQPQHF
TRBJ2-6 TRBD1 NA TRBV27 TGTGCCAGCAGTTACTCGACAGGGTTGACTTCCGGGGCCAACGTCCTGACTTTC CASSYSTGLTSGANVLTF
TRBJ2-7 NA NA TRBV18 TGTGCCAGCTCACCTTCCGGGGGTTACGAGCAGTACTTC CASSPSGGYEQYF
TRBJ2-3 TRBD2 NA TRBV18 TGTGCCAGCTCACTCCGACTAGCGGGAGCCACAGATACGCAGTATTTT CASSLRLAGATDTQYF
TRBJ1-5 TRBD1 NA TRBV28 TGTGCCAGCACCCCGGGACAGGGTTTCAATCAGCCCCAGCATTTT CASTPGQGFNQPQHF
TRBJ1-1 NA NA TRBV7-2 TGTGCCAGCAGCTCCAGGGGTGTTAGGGACACTGAAGCTTTCTTT CASSSRGVRDTEAFF
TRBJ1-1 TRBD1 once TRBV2 TGTGCCAGCATCGAACGAGGGGGCGCATTTGGAGCGAGCACTGAAGCTTTCTTT CASIERGGAFGASTEAFF
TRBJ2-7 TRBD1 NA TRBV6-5 TGTGCCAGCAGGACCGGGACAGGGGGTGCCTACGAGCAGTACTTC CASRTGTGGAYEQYF
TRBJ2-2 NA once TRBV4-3 TGCGCCAGCAGCCCGGGACTTAACACCGGGGAGCTGTTTTTT CASSPGLNTGELFF
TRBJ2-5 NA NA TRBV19 TGTGCCAGTAGTACACAGGGAAAAGAGACCCAGTACTTC CASSTQGKETQYF
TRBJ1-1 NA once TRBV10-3 TGTGCCATCAGTGAGGTCGACAGGAACACTGAAGCTTTCTTT CAISEVDRNTEAFF
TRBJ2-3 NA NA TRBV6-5 TGTGCCAGCAGTATAACAGAGACAGATACGCAGTATTTT CASSITETDTQYF
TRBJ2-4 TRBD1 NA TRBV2 TGTGCCAGCAGTTCGACAGGGAACAAAAACATTCAGTACTTC CASSSTGNKNIQYF
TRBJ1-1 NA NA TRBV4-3 TGCGCCAGCAGCCAAGGGGGCATGAACACTGAAGCTTTCTTT CASSQGGMNTEAFF
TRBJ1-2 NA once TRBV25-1 TGTGCCGGAACGGGACACCTTACCCCTGGCTACACCTTC CAGTGHLTPGYTF
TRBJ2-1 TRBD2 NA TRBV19 TGTGCCAGTCAATTAGCGGGAGAATTCCACAATGAGCAGTTCTTC CASQLAGEFHNEQFF
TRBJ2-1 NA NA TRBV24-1 TGTGCCACCAGTGATTCCGACACTTACAATGAGCAGTTCTTC CATSDSDTYNEQFF
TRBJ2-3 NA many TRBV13 TGTGCCAGCAGCTCCCACGGGGGACGGCGTATTGATACGCAGTATTTT CASSSHGGRRIDTQYF
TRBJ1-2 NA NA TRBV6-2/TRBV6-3 TGTGCCAGCAGTCCCCAGGGGATCTATGGCTACACCTTC CASSPQGIYGYTF
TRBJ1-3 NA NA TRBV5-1 TGCGCCAGCAGCTTAGCCCTGCAGGCTAACTCTGGAAACACCATATATTTT CASSLALQANSGNTIYF
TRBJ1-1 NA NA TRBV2 TGTGCCAGCAGTGAACAGGGGCCCCTGAACACTGAAGCTTTCTTT CASSEQGPLNTEAFF
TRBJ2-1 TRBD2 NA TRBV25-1 TGTGCCAGCAGTGAATCCACTAGCGGAGATTACAATGAGCAGTTCTTC CASSESTSGDYNEQFF
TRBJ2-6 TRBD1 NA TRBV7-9 TGTGCCAGCAGCTCCGGACAGGGGAGCTCTGGGGCCAACGTCCTGACTTTC CASSSGQGSSGANVLTF
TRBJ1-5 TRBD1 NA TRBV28 TGTGCCAGCAGTTTATCGGGTATGTGGTCGGGACAGGGCAATCAGCCCCAGCATTTT CASSLSGMWSGQGNQPQHF
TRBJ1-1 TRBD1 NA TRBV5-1 TGCGCCAGCAGGTATTCCGACAGGGGGAACACTGAAGCTTTCTTT CASRYSDRGNTEAFF
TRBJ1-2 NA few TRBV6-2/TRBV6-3 TGTGCCAGCAGTTACTCATCGACAGACCCTAACTATGGCTACACCTTC CASSYSSTDPNYGYTF
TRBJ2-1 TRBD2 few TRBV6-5 TGTGCCAGCAGTTACCAGGGAGCGGGAGGGGATGAGCAGTTCTTC CASSYQGAGGDEQFF
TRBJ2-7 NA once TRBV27 TGTGCCAGCAGTTTATCGAGCGGTTACGAGCAGTACTTC CASSLSSGYEQYF
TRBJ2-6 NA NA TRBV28 TGTGCCAGCAGTTCCAACAGGGTTGGTGGGGCCAACGTCCTGACTTTC CASSSNRVGGANVLTF
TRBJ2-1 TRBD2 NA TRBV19 TGTGCCAGTAGTATTCTTGGCGGGAGGGCCTACAATGAGCAGTTCTTC CASSILGGRAYNEQFF
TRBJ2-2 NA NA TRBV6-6 TGTGCCAGCAGCCTCCCCTTCACCGGGGAGCTGTTTTTT CASSLPFTGELFF
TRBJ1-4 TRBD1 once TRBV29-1 TGCAGCGTGGTTAAACAGGGGTTGAGTGAAAAACTGTTTTTT CSVVKQGLSEKLFF
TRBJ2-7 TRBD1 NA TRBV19 TGTGCCAGTAGCTCGGGACAGACGTCAAGCGAGCAGTACTTC CASSSGQTSSEQYF
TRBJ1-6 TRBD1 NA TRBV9 TGTGCCAGCAGCGAGGGACAGGGGATCCCCTATAATTCACCCCTCCACTTT CASSEGQGIPYNSPLHF
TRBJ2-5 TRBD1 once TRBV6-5 TGTGCCAGCAGTTACGGGCAGGGGGAGAGGGAGACCCAGTACTTC CASSYGQGERETQYF
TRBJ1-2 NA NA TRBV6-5 TGTGCCAGCAGCAACGGACAAATCTATGGCTACACCTTC CASSNGQIYGYTF
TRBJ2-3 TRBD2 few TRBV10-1 TGCGCCAGCAGTGAGTCAAGGACTAGCGGGATTACAGATACGCAGTATTTT CASSESRTSGITDTQYF
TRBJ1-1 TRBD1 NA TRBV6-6 TGTGCCAGCAGCGAGAAGCCGGGACAGGGGATCACTGAAGCTTTCTTT CASSEKPGQGITEAFF
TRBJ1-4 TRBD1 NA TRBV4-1 TGCGCCAGCAGCCAAGATCTGGACAGGGTTAATGAAAAACTGTTTTTT CASSQDLDRVNEKLFF
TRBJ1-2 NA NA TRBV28 TGTGCCAGCAGTTTGACAGTTTTTGGCTACACCTTC CASSLTVFGYTF
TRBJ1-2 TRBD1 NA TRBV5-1 TGCGCCAGCAGCCCGGGACAGAACTATGGCTACACCTTC CASSPGQNYGYTF
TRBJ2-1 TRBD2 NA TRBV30 TGTGCCTGGGCTGGCGGGGGACCCAATGAGCAGTTCTTC CAWAGGGPNEQFF
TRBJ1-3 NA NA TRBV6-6 TGTGCCAGCAGCTTAGACAACTCTGGAAACACCATATATTTT CASSLDNSGNTIYF
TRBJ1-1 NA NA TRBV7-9 TGTGCCAGCAGGATCACAGGGCAGGCTGAAGCTTTCTTT CASRITGQAEAFF
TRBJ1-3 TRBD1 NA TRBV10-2 TGCGCCAGCAGTGGACAGGGAGGAAACACCATATATTTT CASSGQGGNTIYF
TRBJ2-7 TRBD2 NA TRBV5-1 TGCGCCAGCAGCGACGGGGGGTACGACGAGCAGTACTTC CASSDGGYDEQYF
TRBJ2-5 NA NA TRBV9 TGTGCCAGCAGCCTTTACTCATCTTCCCAAGAGACCCAGTACTTC CASSLYSSSQETQYF
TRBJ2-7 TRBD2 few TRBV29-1 TGCAGCGTGAGGCCCGAGGGACTAGCCTCCTACGAGCAGTACTTC CSVRPEGLASYEQYF
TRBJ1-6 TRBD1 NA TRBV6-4 TGTGCCAGCAGTGAACAGGGGGTAAGCTCACCCCTCCACTTT CASSEQGVSSPLHF
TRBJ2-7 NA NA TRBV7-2 TGTGCCAGCAGCCCCTGGGGAGCGCAGAGCTCCTACGAGCAGTACTTC CASSPWGAQSSYEQYF